This record looks at one T cell receptor beta chain sequence and its context. Produced via immunoSEQ multiplex PCR; TCRdb's table is partial and in-frame only. The sample has approximately 99,000 clones; approximately 84% are singletons. The sample is drawn from a study of control samples from healthy donors and cancer patients. Sequenced input: blood. This TCR came from a man between 18 and 29 years old in good health.

CDR3 amino acids: CASSYGGYTEAFF. In DNA form, the CDR3 reads TGTGCCAGCAGTTACGGAGGGTACACTGAAGCTTTCTTT. The genes are TRBV6-5 and TRBJ1-1; no clear D gene. Germline CDR1 MNHEY, CDR2 SVGAGI. The germline V and J ends were trimmed by 2 bases and 3 bases, with 7 bases remaining between them. The CDR3 covers 13 residues.